The T cell receptor beta chain under discussion was sequenced for a study of CD8 T cells in Susac syndrome. CDR3 length equals 14 residues. Germline-derived CDR1 and CDR2 are SGHTS and YDEGEE. Trimming took 1 base from V and 1 from J, leaving 8 bases between them. An input of 0.5 to 1 ug of RNA was subjected to reverse transcription using random hexamers. An immunoSEQ multiplex PCR generated amplified TCR beta CDR3 products spanning 54 Vbeta and 13 Jbeta. MiXCR was run by TCRdb on the immunoSEQ multiplex PCR reads, yielding one entry per CDR3 protein. The repertoire holds some 190,000 distinct CDR3 sequences, with approximately 95% as singletons. It was negative isolation that provided the CD8+ and CD4+ T cells, whereas TEMRA cells were enriched by FACS.

The sequence was obtained from a human donor with multiple sclerosis. Sequenced sample: CD4+ T cells from PBMCs. V gene TRBV5-8 combines with J gene TRBJ1-2, with D unresolved. CDR3 DNA: TGTGCCAGCAGCTTGTATGGGATTAACTATGGCTACACCTTC. It is translated as CASSLYGINYGYTF.